Below, 15 T cell receptor beta chains from the same sample are listed, as sequenced in a study of Ad26.COV2.S vaccination and SARS-CoV-2 variants. Sequenced by immunoSEQ multiplex PCR; TCRdb stores in-frame clones only, minus some. The sample lists approximately 460,000 clones, 80% to 90% seen once, with over 1.5% in the top ten. Treatment noted: 19 received Ad26.COV2.S at low or high dose, single or two shots; roughly five received placebo; per-sample allocation not given. At day 63 after the first vaccine or placebo injection, samples were drawn. The starting material was peripheral blood, obtained in a trial of Ad26.COV2.S vaccine versus placebo. All receptors come from a person between 18 and 60 years old who received the Ad26.COV2.S COVID-19 vaccine or a placebo.

The chain carries TRBV11-3 and TRBJ2-1; 10 bases line up with TRBD2. Germline values: CDR1 SGHNT, CDR2 YENEEA. The CDR3 spans 16 residues. With V trimmed by 0 bases and J by 5 bases, 4 bases remained unmatched. Written as DNA, the CDR3 is TGTGCCAGCAGCTTAGATCCACTAGCGGGAAACAATGAGCAGTTCTTC. Its translation is CASSLDPLAGNNEQFF. Combining the CDR3 with reference TRBV11-3 and TRBJ2-1 gives the whole variable domain EAGVVQSPRYKIIEKKQPVAFWCNPISGHNTLYWYLQNLGQGPELLIRYENEEAVDDSQLPKDRFSAERLKGVDSTLKIQPAELGDSAVYLCASSLDPLAGNNEQFFGPGTRLTVL.

The chain links TRBV11-2 to TRBJ2-7; D perhaps matches TRBD2 (6 bases). The CDR3 is 12 residues long. Germline values: CDR1 SGHAT, CDR2 FQNNGV. The ends were cut back, 8 bases at V and 2 bases at J, with 10 bases in the middle. The CDR3: CASGGATYEQYF. CDR3 nucleotides: TGTGCCAGCGGCGGGGCCACCTACGAGCAGTACTTC.

The chain is built from TRBV3-1 (or the pseudogene TRBV3-2) and TRBJ1-5; D uncertain. Germline V CDR1 and CDR2: LGHDT, YNNKEL (reference sequence). The V end lost 4 bases, the J end lost 4 bases, and 14 bases lay between the germline ends. The CDR3 is 15 amino acids. The CDR3 DNA reads as TGTGCCAGCAGCCCTAAATGGACGGAAAATCAGCCCCAGCATTTT. This gives the protein CASSPKWTENQPQHF.

This chain joins TRBV3-1 (or the pseudogene TRBV3-2) and TRBJ2-7; D gene ambiguous. Germline assignment: CDR1 LGHDT and CDR2 YNNKEL (reference sequence). Trimming stripped 3 bases from V and 0 bases from J, with 3 bases between. This CDR3 is 12 amino acids long. CDR3 in DNA: TGTGCCAGCAGCCAGGCCTCCTACGAGCAGTACTTC. This translates into CASSQASYEQYF.

This chain connects TRBV30 to TRBJ1-1; D gene uncertain. V was clipped by 0 bases and J by 0 bases, with 2 bases between them. The CDR3 consists of 12 residues. Looked up from germline, CDR1 is GTSNPN and CDR2 is SVGIG (reference sequence). Here the CDR3 DNA reads TGTGCCTGGAGTGTGATGAACACTGAAGCTTTCTTT. Its translation: CAWSVMNTEAFF.

The V and J genes are TRBV30 and TRBJ2-7; TRBD2 is a possible D gene (5 bases). This CDR3 is built from 14 residues. Looked up from germline, CDR1 is GTSNPN and CDR2 is SVGIG (reference sequence). The V gene lost 0 bases and the J gene lost 3 bases, with 12 bases spanning the gap. The CDR3 region has the DNA TGTGCCTGGAGTGTCGACCCTCGGGACTACGAGCAGTACTTC. Encoded protein: CAWSVDPRDYEQYF.

V usage is TRBV6-5 and J usage is TRBJ1-2; D is undetermined. Germline V gene data show CDR1 as MNHEY and CDR2 as SVGAGI. Trimming removed 10 bases from V and 4 bases from J, with 10 bases in between. CDR3 length equals 11 residues. CDR3 in amino acids: CATTGGYGYTF. CDR3 coding DNA: TGTGCCACGACGGGCGGCTATGGCTACACCTTC.

The rearrangement uses TRBV6-2 or TRBV6-3 and TRBJ1-1; D uncertain. Germline loops: CDR1 MNHEY, CDR2 SVGEGT. This CDR3 has 13 residues. Trimming took 2 bases from V and 1 from J, leaving 5 bases between them. The CDR3: CASSYGRNTEAFF. DNA of the CDR3: TGTGCCAGCAGTTACGGGAGGAACACTGAAGCTTTCTTT.

J is TRBJ1-6 and V is TRBV18; D is unclear. CDR3 length: 15 residues. V lost 2 bases and J lost 7, with 12 bases in between. CDR1 is KGHSH and CDR2 is LQKENI in the germline V gene. Here the CDR3 DNA reads TGTGCCAGCTCACCAACTTCAGGACGGAATTCACCCCTCCACTTT. This sequence encodes CASSPTSGRNSPLHF.

This clone has more than one count but fewer than ten. The chain recombines TRBV28 with TRBJ2-7, with D perhaps matching TRBD1 or TRBD2 (6 bases each). Germline V gives CDR1 MDHEN, CDR2 SYDVKM. The CDR3 is 13 amino acids. V shed 8 bases and J shed 6 bases, with 17 bases lying between them. The CDR3 is CASGRGFGGEQYF. The CDR3 nucleotides are TGTGCCAGCGGCAGGGGTTTCGGGGGCGAGCAGTACTTC.

The genes are TRBV4-3 and TRBJ1-2; maybe TRBD1 (5 bases). V was shortened by 1 base and J by 2 bases, with 11 bases between the two germline ends. The CDR3 is 15 residues long. Looked up from germline, CDR1 is LGHNA and CDR2 is YSLEER. The CDR3 sequence is CASSQVRQRNYGYTF. The CDR3 region has the DNA TGCGCCAGCAGCCAAGTCCGACAGAGGAACTATGGCTACACCTTC.

V is TRBV25-1 and J is TRBJ1-2, with 8 nucleotides matching TRBD1. Germline V gene lookup returns CDR1 MGHDK and CDR2 SYGVNS. The CDR3 is 15 amino acids. V dropped 7 bases and J dropped 9; count of bases not matched to a gene: 16. Here the CDR3 reads CASTGLTGALGSYTF. Here the CDR3 DNA reads TGTGCCAGCACAGGGCTGACAGGGGCCTTGGGGAGCTACACCTTC.

The chain carries TRBV28 and TRBJ2-7; 7 positions match TRBD1. Germline V CDR1 and CDR2: MDHEN, SYDVKM. J lost 2 bases, V lost 7 bases, and 5 bases had no gene match. CDR3 length: 13 amino acids. In DNA, the CDR3 is TGTGCCAGCAAAGGGGGCGCCCCCTACGAGCAGTACTTC. Protein product: CASKGGAPYEQYF.

CDR3 sequence (DNA): TGTGCCAGCAGCCTCGGGGGCACCCAAGAGACCCAGTACTTC. Its protein product is CASSLGGTQETQYF. V gene TRBV11-3 combines with J gene TRBJ2-5, with D perhaps being TRBD1 or TRBD2 (6 bases each). This CDR3 is 14 amino acids long. V was cut by 5 bases and J by 1 base, with 11 bases left in between. CDR1 SGHNT and CDR2 YENEEA come from the germline V gene.

This clone was counted a few times. The chain combines TRBV11-2 with TRBJ2-7; TRBD1 aligns across 7 bases. Trimming cost V 3 bases and J 0 bases; bases outside gene matches: 5. Germline-derived CDR1 and CDR2 are SGHAT and FQNNGV. The CDR3 is 15 amino acids. The CDR3 DNA is TGTGCCAGCAGCTTGTTGACAGGGAGCTCCTACGAGCAGTACTTC. Translating gives CASSLLTGSSYEQYF.